The 23 T cell receptor beta chains reported below all come from one sample, sequenced in a study of T cells in localized non-small cell lung cancer. Clones were sequenced by immunoSEQ multiplex PCR, and TCRdb holds only the in-frame ones, with some missing. The sample has more than 9,000 clones; around three quarters are singletons. Sequences were derived from peripheral blood, sampled before any cancer treatment. The receptors stem from a male donor aged 60 or over with stage I lung adenocarcinoma.

V and J are TRBV10-3 and TRBJ2-5; 10 positions agree with TRBD1. V trimming: 1 base; J trimming: 2 bases; junction bases outside the gene matches: 10. The CDR3 runs 18 residues. The V gene's germline CDR1 is ENHRY and CDR2 SYGVKD. The CDR3 here is CAISEWGGGQGGQETQYF. The CDR3 DNA reads TGTGCCATCAGTGAGTGGGGAGGCGGACAGGGGGGACAAGAGACCCAGTACTTC.

This clone was counted a few times. V gene TRBV12-1 combines with J gene TRBJ1-5; the table's D call of TRBD1 was not tested on the DNA. TRBV12-1 is noted as a pseudogene. The CDR3 contains 19 residues. The CDR3 coding sequence is TGTGCCAGCAGCCCCCATCGGGAGACAGGGCACTATAGCAATCAGCCCCAGCATTTT. It translates to CASSPHRETGHYSNQPQHF.

The sample holds one count of this clone. The rearrangement joins TRBV6-1 to TRBJ1-5; a weak D match, TRBD1 (6 bases). This CDR3 is built from 14 residues. Germline CDR1 MNHNS, CDR2 SASEGT. Trimming left V 5 bases short and J 7 bases short, with 15 bases between. The DNA for the CDR3 is TGTGCCAGCAGTTATAGGTCAGGGGACCAGCCCCAGCATTTT. Encoded protein: CASSYRSGDQPQHF.

A few counts support this clone. The chain is built from TRBV18 and TRBJ1-1, with 7 positions matching TRBD1. The J segment lost 6 bases and the V segment lost 3 bases, leaving 7 bases of the junction unmatched. The CDR3 length is 14 residues. Germline-derived CDR1 and CDR2 are KGHSH and LQKENI. CDR3 amino acids: CASSPETGRAEAFF. Here the CDR3 DNA reads TGTGCCAGCTCACCCGAGACAGGGAGGGCTGAAGCTTTCTTT. The variable domain in full, completed from reference TRBV18 and TRBJ1-1, reads NAGVMQNPRHLVRRRGQEARLRCSPMKGHSHVYWYRQLPEEGLKFMVYLQKENIIDESGMPKERFSAEFPKEGPSILRIQQVVRGDSAAYFCASSPETGRAEAFFGQGTRLTVV.

The rearrangement uses TRBV6-6 and TRBJ1-6; D perhaps matches TRBD1 (6 bases). The CDR3 has 15 amino acids. CDR1 and CDR2 from the germline V gene are MNHNY and SVGAGI (reference sequence). Trimming cost V 0 bases and J 7 bases, with 10 bases left between them. The CDR3 region has the DNA TGTGCCAGCAGTTACTCGATTCAGGGGAATTCACCCCTCCACTTT. This encodes CASSYSIQGNSPLHF.

This rearrangement joins TRBV28 to TRBJ2-2, with D tentatively TRBD1 or TRBD2 (6 bases each). Trimming shortened V by 5 bases and J by 3 bases, and 13 bases separated the two germline ends. Germline CDR1 and CDR2: MDHEN and SYDVKM. The CDR3 has 15 amino acids. The CDR3 spells CASSPGAIDTGELFF. CDR3 in DNA: TGTGCCAGCAGTCCGGGGGCCATAGACACCGGGGAGCTGTTTTTT.

The rearrangement links TRBV5-6 to TRBJ1-1; the match to TRBD1 covers 7 bases. The CDR3 sequence is 11 residues long. CDR1 is SGHDT, CDR2 YYEEEE, per germline. V lost 4 bases and J lost 12; bases outside the gene matches: 6. CDR3 sequence reads: CASSTTGRTFF. The CDR3 nucleotides read TGTGCCAGCAGCACGACAGGGAGGACTTTCTTT.

V and J are TRBV5-1 and TRBJ2-3; D gene ambiguous. V was shortened by 4 bases and J by 2 bases, with 11 bases between the two germline ends. The CDR3 spans 14 residues. The V gene's germline CDR1 is SGHRS and CDR2 YFSETQ. The CDR3 sequence is CASSRKGTTDTQYF. The CDR3 coding sequence is TGCGCCAGCAGCCGAAAGGGAACCACAGATACGCAGTATTTT.

This chain links TRBV28 with TRBJ1-1; 7 bases are shared with TRBD1. J lost 0 bases, V lost 0 bases, and 4 bases had no gene match. Germline V lookup: CDR1 MDHEN, CDR2 SYDVKM. CDR3 size: 16 residues. The CDR3 loop reads CASSLWGTVLNTEAFF. For the CDR3, the DNA is TGTGCCAGCAGTTTATGGGGGACAGTCCTGAACACTGAAGCTTTCTTT.

The chain has TRBV7-2 and TRBJ1-4; TRBD1 might be the D (6 bases). The CDR3 length is 16 residues. CDR1 and CDR2 from the germline V gene are SGHTA and FQGNSA. V lost 4 bases to trimming and J lost 7 bases, with 19 bases between them. The CDR3 nucleotides read TGTGCCAGCAGCTACGAAGGTGGAGGGGGTCGTGAAAAACTGTTTTTT. Translated, it gives CASSYEGGGGREKLFF.

The table lists this clone with a few counts. V and J are TRBV5-5 and TRBJ1-5; D is unresolved. CDR1 is SGHKS, CDR2 YYEKEE, per germline (reference sequence). This CDR3 is 12 amino acids long. Trimming left V 2 bases short and J 2 bases short, with 2 bases between. CDR3 bases: TGTGCCAGCAGCTTTGGCAATCAGCCCCAGCATTTT. It is translated as CASSFGNQPQHF.

J is TRBJ2-3 and V is TRBV16, with D perhaps TRBD2 (6 bases). V lost 4 bases, J lost 6 bases, and 11 bases lay in between. Germline-derived CDR1 and CDR2 are KGHSY and FQNENV. The CDR3 has 13 amino acids. DNA of the CDR3: TGTGCCAGCAGCCGACGAAGCGGGGATACGCAGTATTTT. It codes for CASSRRSGDTQYF.

The genes are TRBV4-3 and TRBJ2-2; unclear D gene. There are 19 residues in the CDR3. CDR1 is LGHNA, CDR2 YSLEER, per germline. Trimming removed 3 bases at V and 4 bases at J, with 24 bases between. CDR3 in DNA: TGCGCCAGCAGCCATAACCTTCTACTAAACACCGCGAGCACCGGGGAGCTGTTTTTT. This encodes CASSHNLLLNTASTGELFF.

The CDR3, as DNA: TGTGCCAGCAGCCGGGCCGCCCGAAGCGTGTCGCTCGTAGATACGCAGTATTTT. This encodes CASSRAARSVSLVDTQYF. The genes are TRBV7-2 and TRBJ2-3, with D uncertain. Deletions cut 5 bases from V and 5 bases from J, with 26 bases between. This CDR3 has 18 residues. From germline, CDR1 is SGHTA and CDR2 FQGNSA.

The rearrangement joins TRBV29-1 to TRBJ2-1; D gene unclear. The V and J ends lost 2 bases and 4 bases respectively, with 3 bases between them. Germline V CDR1 and CDR2: SQVTM, ANQGSEA. The CDR3 consists of 11 residues. CDR3 loop: CSVELYNEQFF. In nucleotides, the CDR3 is TGCAGCGTTGAACTTTACAATGAGCAGTTCTTC.

The chain joins TRBV7-3 to TRBJ1-1; D may be TRBD1 (5 bases). The CDR3 sequence is 14 residues long. The ends were cut back, 2 bases at V and 9 bases at J, with 16 bases in the middle. Germline assignment: CDR1 SGHTA and CDR2 FQGTGA. CDR3 loop: CASSLLSGPRQAFF. The CDR3 coding sequence is TGTGCCAGCAGCTTATTGTCAGGGCCCCGGCAAGCTTTCTTT.

This clone has a single count. The chain employs TRBV5-4 and TRBJ2-3, with a tentative D call TRBD1 (7 bases). Germline loops: CDR1 SGHNT, CDR2 YYREEE (reference sequence). This CDR3 has 16 amino acids. With 0 bases removed from V and 1 base from J, the gap between germline ends came to 12 bases. CDR3 in DNA: TGTGCCAGCAGCTTGGGGGGGGACAGTCGCACAGATACGCAGTATTTT. Its translation is CASSLGGDSRTDTQYF.

J is TRBJ2-3 and V is TRBV5-4; 8 nucleotides agree with TRBD1. CDR3 length equals 15 residues. V lost 2 bases to trimming and J lost 6 bases; unmatched junction nucleotides: 8. Germline V gene data show CDR1 as SGHNT and CDR2 as YYREEE (reference sequence). The CDR3, as DNA: TGTGCCAGCAGCTTAGGACAGGGTCGGGCCGATACGCAGTATTTT. Translated, it gives CASSLGQGRADTQYF.

The chain uses TRBV19 and TRBJ2-2, with D possibly being TRBD2 (7 bases). The CDR3 extends over 17 amino acids. Germline CDR1 LNHDA, CDR2 SQIVND (reference sequence). V gave up 3 bases and J gave up 7 bases, with 21 bases separating them. The CDR3 DNA sequence: TGTGCCAGTAGTATCCGAAACAGGGACCCGGGGGGCGGGGAGCTGTTTTTT. The encoded protein is CASSIRNRDPGGGELFF.

The gene calls are TRBV2 and TRBJ2-7; TRBD1 matches 8 bases. Germline V gives CDR1 SNHLY, CDR2 FYNNEI. The CDR3 length is 14 residues. V was pared by 6 bases and J by 2 bases, with 6 bases of the junction left unmatched. Written as DNA, the CDR3 is TGTGCCAGCAGGAGGGGACAGGCCACCTACGAGCAGTACTTC. Translating gives CASRRGQATYEQYF.

The chain uses TRBV27 and TRBJ1-2; D ambiguous. The V and J ends lost 3 bases and 3 bases respectively, with 20 bases between them. Germline V gives CDR1 MNHEY, CDR2 SMNVEV (reference sequence). This CDR3 has 17 residues. CDR3 sequence reads: CASSFRPPDRGDYGYTF. CDR3 sequence (DNA): TGTGCCAGCAGTTTTAGGCCCCCCGATCGCGGTGACTATGGCTACACCTTC.

This clone was counted a single time. The rearrangement uses TRBV2 and TRBJ2-1, with 11 positions matching TRBD1. The ends lost 5 bases at V and 4 bases at J; junction bases unmatched: 7. Germline loops: CDR1 SNHLY, CDR2 FYNNEI. The CDR3 consists of 16 residues. The chain's CDR3 is CASSTLDRGRYNEQFF. CDR3 sequence (DNA): TGTGCCAGCAGTACCCTGGACAGGGGGCGGTACAATGAGCAGTTCTTC.

The chain recombines TRBV7-9 with TRBJ1-1; 9 bases match TRBD1. This CDR3 is built from 17 residues. Germline V gene sequence: CDR1 SEHNR, CDR2 FQNEAQ (reference sequence). V lost 6 bases to trimming and J lost 4 bases; unmatched junction nucleotides: 15. The CDR3 nucleotides read TGTGCCAGCAGGCCCGCACAGGGGGCGCGAGGCGGCACTGAAGCTTTCTTT. Encoded protein: CASRPAQGARGGTEAFF.